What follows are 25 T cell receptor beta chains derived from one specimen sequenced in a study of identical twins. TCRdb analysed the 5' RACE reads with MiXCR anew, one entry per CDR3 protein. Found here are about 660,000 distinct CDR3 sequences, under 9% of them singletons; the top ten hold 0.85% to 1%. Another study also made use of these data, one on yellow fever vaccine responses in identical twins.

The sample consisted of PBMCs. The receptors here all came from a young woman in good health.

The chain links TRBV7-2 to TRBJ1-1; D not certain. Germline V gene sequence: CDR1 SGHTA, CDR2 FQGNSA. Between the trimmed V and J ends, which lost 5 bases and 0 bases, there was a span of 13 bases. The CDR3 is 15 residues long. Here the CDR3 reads CASSLTPGVNTEAFF. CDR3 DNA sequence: TGTGCCAGCAGCCTAACCCCCGGAGTGAACACTGAAGCTTTCTTT.

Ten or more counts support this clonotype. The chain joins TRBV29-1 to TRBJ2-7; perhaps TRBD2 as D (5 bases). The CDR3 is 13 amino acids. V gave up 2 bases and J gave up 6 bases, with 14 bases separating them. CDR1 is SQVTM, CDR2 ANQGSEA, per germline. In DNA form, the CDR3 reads TGCAGCGTTGAACCCGATTACGAGGGCGAGCAGTACTTC. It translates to CSVEPDYEGEQYF.

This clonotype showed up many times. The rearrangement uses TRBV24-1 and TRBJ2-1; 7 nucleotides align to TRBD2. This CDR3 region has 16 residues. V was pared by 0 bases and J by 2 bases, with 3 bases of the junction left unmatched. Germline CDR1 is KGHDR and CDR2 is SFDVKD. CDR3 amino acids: CATSDLRGGTYNEQFF. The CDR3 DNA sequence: TGTGCCACCAGTGATTTGCGCGGGGGTACCTACAATGAGCAGTTCTTC.

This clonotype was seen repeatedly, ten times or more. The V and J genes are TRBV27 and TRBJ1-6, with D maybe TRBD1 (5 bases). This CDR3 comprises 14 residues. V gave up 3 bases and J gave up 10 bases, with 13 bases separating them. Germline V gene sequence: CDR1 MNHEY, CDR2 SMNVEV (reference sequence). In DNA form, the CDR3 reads TGTGCCAGCAGTTTGAGTCAGGGTGACTCACCCCTCCACTTT. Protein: CASSLSQGDSPLHF.

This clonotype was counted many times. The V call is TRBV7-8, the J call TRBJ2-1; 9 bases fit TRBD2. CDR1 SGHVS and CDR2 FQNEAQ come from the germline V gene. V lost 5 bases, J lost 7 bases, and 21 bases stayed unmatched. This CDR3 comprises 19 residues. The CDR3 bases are TGTGCCAGCAGCACCGTCCCAACTAGCGGGCTTCTGAATGGGAATGAGCAGTTCTTC. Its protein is CASSTVPTSGLLNGNEQFF.

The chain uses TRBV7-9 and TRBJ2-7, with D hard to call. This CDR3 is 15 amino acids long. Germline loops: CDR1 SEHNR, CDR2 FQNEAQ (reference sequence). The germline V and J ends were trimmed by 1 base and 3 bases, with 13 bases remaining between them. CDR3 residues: CASSLETGYLYEQYF. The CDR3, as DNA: TGTGCCAGCAGCTTAGAAACCGGCTACCTCTACGAGCAGTACTTC.

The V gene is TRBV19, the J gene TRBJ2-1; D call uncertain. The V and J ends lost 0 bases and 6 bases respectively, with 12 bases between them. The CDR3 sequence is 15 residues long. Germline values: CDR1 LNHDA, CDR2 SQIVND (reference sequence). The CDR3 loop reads CASSIEGNEFNEQFF. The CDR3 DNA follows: TGTGCCAGTAGTATAGAAGGAAACGAGTTCAATGAGCAGTTCTTC.

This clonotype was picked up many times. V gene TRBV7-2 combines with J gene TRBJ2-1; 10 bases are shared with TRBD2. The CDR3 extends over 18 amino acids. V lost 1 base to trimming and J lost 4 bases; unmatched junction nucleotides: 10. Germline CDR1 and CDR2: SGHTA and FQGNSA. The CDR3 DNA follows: TGTGCCAGCAGCTTAGGGCTGTTAGCGGGAGGCCTGTACAATGAGCAGTTCTTC. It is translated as CASSLGLLAGGLYNEQFF.

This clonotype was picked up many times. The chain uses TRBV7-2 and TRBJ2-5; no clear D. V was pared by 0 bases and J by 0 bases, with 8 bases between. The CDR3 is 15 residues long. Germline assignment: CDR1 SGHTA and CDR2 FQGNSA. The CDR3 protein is CASSLAGSNQETQYF. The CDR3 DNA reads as TGTGCCAGCAGCTTAGCCGGCAGTAACCAAGAGACCCAGTACTTC.

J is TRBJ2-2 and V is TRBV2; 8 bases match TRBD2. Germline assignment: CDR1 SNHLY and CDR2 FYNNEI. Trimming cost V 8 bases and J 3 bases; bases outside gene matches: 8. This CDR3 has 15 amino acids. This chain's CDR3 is CASGVTGGYTGELFF. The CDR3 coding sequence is TGTGCCAGCGGTGTAACGGGAGGGTACACCGGGGAGCTGTTTTTT.

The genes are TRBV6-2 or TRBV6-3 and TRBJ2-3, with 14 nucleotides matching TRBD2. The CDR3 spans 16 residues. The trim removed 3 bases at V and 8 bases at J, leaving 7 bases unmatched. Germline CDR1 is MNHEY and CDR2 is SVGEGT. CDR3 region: CASSYRLAGGPGTQYF. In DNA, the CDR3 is TGTGCCAGCAGTTATCGACTAGCGGGAGGGCCGGGTACGCAGTATTTT.

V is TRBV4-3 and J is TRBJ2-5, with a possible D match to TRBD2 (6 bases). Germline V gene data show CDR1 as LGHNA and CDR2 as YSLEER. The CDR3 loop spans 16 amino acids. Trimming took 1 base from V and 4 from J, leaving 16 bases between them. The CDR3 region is CASSQGESTGAETQYF. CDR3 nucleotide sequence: TGCGCCAGCAGCCAAGGGGAATCCACGGGAGCAGAGACCCAGTACTTC.

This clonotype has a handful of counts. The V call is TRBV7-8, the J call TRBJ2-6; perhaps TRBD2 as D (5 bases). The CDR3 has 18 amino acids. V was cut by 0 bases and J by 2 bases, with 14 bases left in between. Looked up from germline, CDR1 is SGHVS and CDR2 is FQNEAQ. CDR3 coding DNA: TGTGCCAGCAGCTTAGCCCGGACGGAGGAAACTGGGGCCAACGTCCTGACTTTC. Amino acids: CASSLARTEETGANVLTF.

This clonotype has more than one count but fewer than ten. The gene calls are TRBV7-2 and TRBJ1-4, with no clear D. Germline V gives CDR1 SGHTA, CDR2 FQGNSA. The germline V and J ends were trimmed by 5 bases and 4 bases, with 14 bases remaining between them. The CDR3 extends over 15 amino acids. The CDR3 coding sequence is TGTGCCAGCAGCCCCCAATCTACAGTTAATGAAAAACTGTTTTTT. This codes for CASSPQSTVNEKLFF.

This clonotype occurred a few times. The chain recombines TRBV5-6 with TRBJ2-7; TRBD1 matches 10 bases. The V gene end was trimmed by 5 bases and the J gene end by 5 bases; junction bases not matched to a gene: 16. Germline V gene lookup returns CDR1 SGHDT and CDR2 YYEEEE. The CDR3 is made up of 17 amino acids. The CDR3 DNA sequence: TGTGCCAGCAGAGGCGCGGGACAGGGGTACGGTAGAGACGAGCAGTACTTC. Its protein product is CASRGAGQGYGRDEQYF.

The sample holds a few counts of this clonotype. CDR3 nucleotide sequence: TGTGCCACCAGCGGGCAGGAGTTGAGCTCCTACAATGAGCAGTTCTTC. Translation gives CATSGQELSSYNEQFF. The chain employs TRBV15 and TRBJ2-1; no definite D call. Deletions cut 5 bases from V and 0 bases from J, with 14 bases between. CDR1 and CDR2 from the germline V gene are LNHNV and YYDKDF (reference sequence). The CDR3 has 16 residues. Combining the CDR3 with reference TRBV15 and TRBJ2-1 gives the whole variable domain DAMVIQNPRYQVTQFGKPVTLSCSQTLNHNVMYWYQQKSSQAPKLLFHYYDKDFNNEADTPDNFQSRRPNTSFCFLDIRSPGLGDTAMYLCATSGQELSSYNEQFFGPGTRLTVL.

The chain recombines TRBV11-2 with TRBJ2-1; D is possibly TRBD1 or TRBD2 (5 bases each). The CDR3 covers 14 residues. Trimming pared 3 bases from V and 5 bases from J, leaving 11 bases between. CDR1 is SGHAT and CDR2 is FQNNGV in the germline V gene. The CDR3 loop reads CASSFLGGDNEQFF. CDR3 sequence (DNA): TGTGCCAGCAGCTTTCTTGGGGGTGACAATGAGCAGTTCTTC.

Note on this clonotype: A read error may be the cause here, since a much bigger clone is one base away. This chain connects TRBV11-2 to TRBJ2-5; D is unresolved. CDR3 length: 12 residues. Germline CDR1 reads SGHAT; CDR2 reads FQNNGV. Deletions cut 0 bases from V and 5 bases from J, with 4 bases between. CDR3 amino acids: CASSLEWETQYF. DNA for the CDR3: TGTGCCAGCAGCTTAGAGTGGGAGACCCAGTACTTC.

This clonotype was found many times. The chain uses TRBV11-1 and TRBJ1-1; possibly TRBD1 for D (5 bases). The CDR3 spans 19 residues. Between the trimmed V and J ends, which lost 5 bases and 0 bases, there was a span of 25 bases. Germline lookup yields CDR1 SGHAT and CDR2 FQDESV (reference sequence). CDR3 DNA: TGTGCCAGCAGCGAAGCGTTTTCGGGGGAGTTGAAGATGAACACTGAAGCTTTCTTT. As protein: CASSEAFSGELKMNTEAFF.

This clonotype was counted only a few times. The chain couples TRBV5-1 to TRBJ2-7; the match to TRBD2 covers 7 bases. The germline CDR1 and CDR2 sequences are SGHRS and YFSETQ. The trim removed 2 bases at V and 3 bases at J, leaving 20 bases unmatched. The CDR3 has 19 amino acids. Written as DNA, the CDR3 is TGCGCCAGCAGCTTTGGGAGGGGTAGGTGGCGGGAGAATGACTACGAGCAGTACTTC. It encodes CASSFGRGRWRENDYEQYF. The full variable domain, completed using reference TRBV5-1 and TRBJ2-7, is KAGVTQTPRYLIKTRGQQVTLSCSPISGHRSVSWYQQTPGQGLQFLFEYFSETQRNKGNFPGRFSGRQFSNSRSEMNVSTLELGDSALYLCASSFGRGRWRENDYEQYFGPGTRLTVT.

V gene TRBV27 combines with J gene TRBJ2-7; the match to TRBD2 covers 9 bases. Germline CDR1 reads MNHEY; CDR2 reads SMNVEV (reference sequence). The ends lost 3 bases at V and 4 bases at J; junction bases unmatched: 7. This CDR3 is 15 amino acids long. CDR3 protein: CASSFAGGAGYEQYF. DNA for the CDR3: TGTGCCAGCAGTTTTGCGGGGGGGGCCGGGTACGAGCAGTACTTC.

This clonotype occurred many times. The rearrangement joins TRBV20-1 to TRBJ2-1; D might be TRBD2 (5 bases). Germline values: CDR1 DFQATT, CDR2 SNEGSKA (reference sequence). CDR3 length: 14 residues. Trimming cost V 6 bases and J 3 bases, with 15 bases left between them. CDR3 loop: CSAARGWGYNEQFF. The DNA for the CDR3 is TGCAGTGCAGCTCGGGGATGGGGCTACAATGAGCAGTTCTTC.

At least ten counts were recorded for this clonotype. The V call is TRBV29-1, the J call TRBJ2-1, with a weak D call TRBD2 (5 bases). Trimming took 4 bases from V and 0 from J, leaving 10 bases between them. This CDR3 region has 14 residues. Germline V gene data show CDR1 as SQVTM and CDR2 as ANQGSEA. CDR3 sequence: CSVALGSSYNEQFF. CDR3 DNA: TGCAGCGTTGCCCTAGGGAGCTCCTACAATGAGCAGTTCTTC.

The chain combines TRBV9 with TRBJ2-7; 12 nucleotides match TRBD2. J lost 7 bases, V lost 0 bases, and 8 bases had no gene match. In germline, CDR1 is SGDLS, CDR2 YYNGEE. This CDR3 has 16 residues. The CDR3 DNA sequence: TGTGCCAGCAGCGTAGAGGCTAGCGGGAGGGCGAGTGAGCAGTACTTC. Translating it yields CASSVEASGRASEQYF.

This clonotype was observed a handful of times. The CDR3 nucleotides read TGTGCCAGCAGCCAAGATGCGGGGTTCCGCAATGAGCAGTTCTTC. Residues: CASSQDAGFRNEQFF. The chain carries TRBV3-1 and TRBJ2-1; D is possibly TRBD2 (6 bases). Trimming took 0 bases from V and 6 from J, leaving 12 bases between them. CDR1 LGHDT and CDR2 YNNKEL come from the germline V gene (reference sequence). The CDR3 covers 15 residues.